These 6 T cell receptor beta chains share one sample of origin, sequenced in a study of T-cell memory formation after mild COVID-19. A single record per CDR3 protein comes from TCRdb applying MiXCR to the 5' RACE reads. The sample consists of about 290,000 distinct CDR3 sequences, more than 15% of them appearing once. Material: PBMCs or a T cell subset sorted from them (not recorded which). The receptors were sampled from a man younger than 30 who had mild COVID-19 (a few samples of this study predate the infection). Cell type and time point are not known.

The chain couples TRBV6-2 or TRBV6-3 to TRBJ1-5, with unresolved D. Trimming left V 2 bases short and J 12 bases short, with 8 bases between. The CDR3 covers 11 residues. From germline, CDR1 is MNHEY and CDR2 SVGEGT. The CDR3 DNA follows: TGTGCCAGCAGTTACGGCCCAGACCAGCATTTT. Protein product: CASSYGPDQHF.

The chain couples TRBV9 to TRBJ2-3; 9 nucleotides line up with TRBD2. V trimming: 0 bases; J trimming: 7 bases; junction bases outside the gene matches: 6. CDR3 length: 15 amino acids. In germline, CDR1 is SGDLS, CDR2 YYNGEE. DNA for the CDR3: TGTGCCAGCAGCGTAGTTAGCGGGGGATTTCATACGCAGTATTTT. It translates to CASSVVSGGFHTQYF.

The chain links TRBV6-5 to TRBJ2-6, with 7 bases lining up with TRBD1. J gave up 1 base and V 6 bases, and 3 bases lay outside the gene matches. CDR1 and CDR2 (germline): MNHEY, SVGAGI. The CDR3 covers 15 residues. The CDR3 DNA reads TGTGCCAGCAGGCCGACAGGGTCTGGGGCCAACGTCCTGACTTTC. Translation gives CASRPTGSGANVLTF.

This clonotype was picked up a small number of times. The chain joins TRBV4-3 to TRBJ2-2, with D unresolved. Germline-derived CDR1 and CDR2 are LGHNA and YSLEER. V gave up 4 bases and J gave up 3 bases, with 9 bases separating them. The CDR3 spans 14 residues. DNA for the CDR3: TGCGCCAGCAGCCCTGGGTCAGACACCGGGGAGCTGTTTTTT. Its translation is CASSPGSDTGELFF.

J is TRBJ2-5 and V is TRBV5-1; maybe TRBD2 (5 bases). The V end lost 2 bases, the J end lost 3 bases, and 14 bases lay between the germline ends. Germline assignment: CDR1 SGHRS and CDR2 YFSETQ. The CDR3 loop spans 15 amino acids. The CDR3 DNA sequence: TGCGCCAGCAGCTTAAATCGGCGGGTCGAAGAGACCCAGTACTTC. Protein: CASSLNRRVEETQYF.

This clonotype was detected many times. V gene TRBV5-1 combines with J gene TRBJ2-3; 11 bases agree with TRBD2. Looked up from germline, CDR1 is SGHRS and CDR2 is YFSETQ. The length of the CDR3 is 14 residues. V was pared by 4 bases and J by 4 bases, with 2 bases of the junction left unmatched. The CDR3 loop is CASSIAGGPDTQYF. CDR3 nucleotides: TGCGCCAGCAGCATAGCGGGGGGGCCAGATACGCAGTATTTT. Looking up the rest from reference TRBV5-1 and TRBJ2-3 gives the full variable domain: KAGVTQTPRYLIKTRGQQVTLSCSPISGHRSVSWYQQTPGQGLQFLFEYFSETQRNKGNFPGRFSGRQFSNSRSEMNVSTLELGDSALYLCASSIAGGPDTQYFGPGTRLTVL.